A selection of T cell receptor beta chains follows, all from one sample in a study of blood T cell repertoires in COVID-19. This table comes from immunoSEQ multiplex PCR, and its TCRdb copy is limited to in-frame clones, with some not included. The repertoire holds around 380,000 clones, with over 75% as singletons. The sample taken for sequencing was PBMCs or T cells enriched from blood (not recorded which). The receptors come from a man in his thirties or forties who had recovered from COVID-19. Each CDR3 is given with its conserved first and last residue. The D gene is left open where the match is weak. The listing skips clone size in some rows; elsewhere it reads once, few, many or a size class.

cdr3_aa: CASSPGFEIGVGTGELFF
cdr3_nt: TGCGCCAGCAGCCCGGGCTTTGAGATAGGGGTAGGCACCGGGGAGCTGTTTTTT
d_call: NA
clone_size: NA
j_call: TRBJ2-2
v_call: TRBV5-1

cdr3_aa: CASSVDSGLEEKLFF
cdr3_nt: TGCGCCAGCAGTGTAGATAGTGGACTGGAAGAAAAACTGTTTTTT
d_call: NA
clone_size: NA
j_call: TRBJ1-4
v_call: TRBV5-1

cdr3_aa: CARGGDTEAFF
cdr3_nt: TGTGCCAGAGGGGGGGACACTGAAGCTTTCTTT
d_call: NA
clone_size: once
j_call: TRBJ1-1
v_call: TRBV2

cdr3_aa: CASSLAGDEQYF
cdr3_nt: TGTGCCAGCAGCTTAGCAGGGGACGAGCAGTACTTC
d_call: NA
clone_size: few
j_call: TRBJ2-7
v_call: TRBV7-9

cdr3_aa: CASSPRTSGGFRYEQYF
cdr3_nt: TGTGCCAGCAGCCCCAGGACTAGCGGGGGGTTCAGGTACGAGCAGTACTTC
d_call: TRBD2
clone_size: NA
j_call: TRBJ2-7
v_call: TRBV11-3

cdr3_aa: CASSTNWDREESDTQYF
cdr3_nt: TGTGCCAGCAGCACGAACTGGGACAGGGAAGAGTCAGATACGCAGTATTTT
d_call: TRBD1
clone_size: NA
j_call: TRBJ2-3
v_call: TRBV7-2

cdr3_aa: CASSSSGQNTEAFF
cdr3_nt: TGTGCCAGCAGCTCGTCGGGACAGAACACTGAAGCTTTCTTT
d_call: NA
clone_size: NA
j_call: TRBJ1-1
v_call: TRBV5-4

cdr3_aa: CASSTYPPGFHGYTF
cdr3_nt: TGTGCCAGCAGTACATATCCCCCCGGGTTCCATGGCTACACCTTC
d_call: NA
clone_size: NA
j_call: TRBJ1-2
v_call: TRBV6-5

cdr3_aa: CASSISLGILTGALNEKLFF
cdr3_nt: TGTGCCAGTAGTATAAGTTTGGGGATCTTGACAGGGGCACTTAATGAAAAACTGTTTTTT
d_call: TRBD1
clone_size: NA
j_call: TRBJ1-4
v_call: TRBV19

cdr3_aa: CASSLIGTGDTGELFF
cdr3_nt: TGCGCCAGCAGCTTGATCGGGACAGGGGACACCGGGGAGCTGTTTTTT
d_call: TRBD1
clone_size: once
j_call: TRBJ2-2
v_call: TRBV5-1

cdr3_aa: CASSIFGAKANYGYTF
cdr3_nt: TGTGCCAGTAGTATATTTGGGGCTAAAGCTAACTATGGCTACACCTTC
d_call: NA
clone_size: NA
j_call: TRBJ1-2
v_call: TRBV19

cdr3_aa: CASSFPGQGFHGYTF
cdr3_nt: TGTGCCAGCAGCTTCCCCGGACAGGGGTTCCATGGCTACACCTTC
d_call: TRBD1
clone_size: NA
j_call: TRBJ1-2
v_call: TRBV7-8

cdr3_aa: CASSRTSNYGYTF
cdr3_nt: TGTGCCAGCAGCCGAACATCTAACTATGGCTACACCTTC
d_call: NA
clone_size: NA
j_call: TRBJ1-2
v_call: TRBV6-5

cdr3_aa: CASSIPRANTEAFF
cdr3_nt: TGTGCCAGTAGTATACCCAGGGCGAACACTGAAGCTTTCTTT
d_call: NA
clone_size: once
j_call: TRBJ1-1
v_call: TRBV19

cdr3_aa: CASSSPAGRRNSPLHF
cdr3_nt: TGTGCCAGCAGTTCCCCGGCGGGACGGCGAAATTCACCCCTCCACTTT
d_call: NA
clone_size: NA
j_call: TRBJ1-6
v_call: TRBV6-5

cdr3_aa: CASSLSPQGSNQPQHF
cdr3_nt: TGTGCCAGCAGTTTATCCCCCCAGGGTAGCAATCAGCCCCAGCATTTT
d_call: NA
clone_size: NA
j_call: TRBJ1-5
v_call: TRBV6-2/TRBV6-3

cdr3_aa: CATSRDLAGGRYNEQFF
cdr3_nt: TGTGCCACCAGCAGAGACTTGGCGGGGGGCCGCTACAATGAGCAGTTCTTC
d_call: TRBD2
clone_size: NA
j_call: TRBJ2-1
v_call: TRBV15

cdr3_aa: CASSHSGTGSYGYTF
cdr3_nt: TGCGCCAGCAGCCACTCCGGGACAGGGAGCTATGGCTACACCTTC
d_call: TRBD1
clone_size: NA
j_call: TRBJ1-2
v_call: TRBV4-3

cdr3_aa: CASSPNSGLAVAGELFF
cdr3_nt: TGTGCCAGCAGCCCCAATTCTGGATTAGCGGTAGCCGGGGAGCTGTTTTTT
d_call: NA
clone_size: NA
j_call: TRBJ2-2
v_call: TRBV7-9

cdr3_aa: CASSEWDSPEAFF
cdr3_nt: TGTGCCAGCAGTGAGTGGGACAGCCCTGAAGCTTTCTTT
d_call: TRBD1
clone_size: NA
j_call: TRBJ1-1
v_call: TRBV2

cdr3_aa: CASARGFGGYTF
cdr3_nt: TGTGCCAGCGCGAGGGGGTTCGGTGGCTACACCTTC
d_call: NA
clone_size: NA
j_call: TRBJ1-2
v_call: TRBV12-3/TRBV12-4

cdr3_aa: CAISDSTGRKTYEQYF
cdr3_nt: TGTGCCATCAGTGATTCGACAGGGCGCAAAACCTACGAGCAGTACTTC
d_call: TRBD1
clone_size: NA
j_call: TRBJ2-7
v_call: TRBV10-3

cdr3_aa: CASSIRQGRMNTEAFF
cdr3_nt: TGTGCCAGTAGTATTCGACAGGGAAGGATGAACACTGAAGCTTTCTTT
d_call: TRBD1
clone_size: NA
j_call: TRBJ1-1
v_call: TRBV19

cdr3_aa: CASMGVKERTKEVSYEQYF
cdr3_nt: TGTGCCAGTATGGGAGTGAAGGAACGGACCAAAGAGGTCTCCTACGAGCAGTACTTC
d_call: NA
clone_size: NA
j_call: TRBJ2-7
v_call: TRBV19

cdr3_aa: CASSQRADFYGYTF
cdr3_nt: TGTGCCAGCAGCCAGAGGGCCGATTTTTATGGCTACACCTTC
d_call: NA
clone_size: NA
j_call: TRBJ1-2
v_call: TRBV4-2

cdr3_aa: CASGGWEQFF
cdr3_nt: TGTGCCAGTGGGGGGTGGGAGCAGTTCTTC
d_call: NA
clone_size: few
j_call: TRBJ2-1
v_call: TRBV12-3/TRBV12-4

cdr3_aa: CASSPPVAGELFF
cdr3_nt: TGCGCCAGCAGCCCCCCGGTGGCCGGGGAGCTGTTTTTT
d_call: NA
clone_size: NA
j_call: TRBJ2-2
v_call: TRBV4-1